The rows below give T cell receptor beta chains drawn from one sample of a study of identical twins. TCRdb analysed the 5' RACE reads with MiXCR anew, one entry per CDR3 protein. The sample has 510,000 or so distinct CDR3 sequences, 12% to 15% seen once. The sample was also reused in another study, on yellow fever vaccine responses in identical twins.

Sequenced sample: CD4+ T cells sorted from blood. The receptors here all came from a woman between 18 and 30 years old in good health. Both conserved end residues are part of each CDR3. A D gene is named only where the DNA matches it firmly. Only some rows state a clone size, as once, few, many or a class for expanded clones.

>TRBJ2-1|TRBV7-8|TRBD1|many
TGTGCCAGCAGCCCGAACGACAGGGGTTTACATGAGCAGTTCTTC
CASSPNDRGLHEQFF
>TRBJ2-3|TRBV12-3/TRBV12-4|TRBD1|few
TGTGCCAGCAGTCCACGACAGGGGGCGCAGTATTTT
CASSPRQGAQYF
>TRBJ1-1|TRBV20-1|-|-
TGCAGTGCTAGAGATCTGGGAACGTTCACTGAAGCTTTCTTT
CSARDLGTFTEAFF
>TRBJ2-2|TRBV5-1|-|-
TGCGCCAGCAGCTTGGACAGTCAGAACGGGGAGCTGTTTTTT
CASSLDSQNGELFF
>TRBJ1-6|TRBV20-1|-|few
TGCAGTGCCAGCCCATCGACAGGAACTTCACCCCTCCACTTT
CSASPSTGTSPLHF
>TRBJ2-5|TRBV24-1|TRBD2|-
TGTGCCACCAGTGCCTCTAGCGGGACGGAGACCCAGTACTTC
CATSASSGTETQYF
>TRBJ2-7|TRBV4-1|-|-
TGCGCCAGCAGCCAAGATATCCCTAGCGTACCCTACGAGCAGTACTTC
CASSQDIPSVPYEQYF
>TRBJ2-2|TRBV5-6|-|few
TGTGCCAGCAGCTTAATGGGGACCGGGGAGCTGTTTTTT
CASSLMGTGELFF
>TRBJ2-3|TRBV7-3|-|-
TGTGCCAGCAGCCCTCCGGGGGGCACAGATACGCAGTATTTT
CASSPPGGTDTQYF
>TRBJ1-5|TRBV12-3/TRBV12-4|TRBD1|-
TGTGCCAGCAGTCCCCGGACAGGGTCTAATAGCAATCAGCCCCAGCATTTT
CASSPRTGSNSNQPQHF
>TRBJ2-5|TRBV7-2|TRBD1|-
TGTGCCAGCAGCTCCCACCGCTGGACAGGGGGAGAGACCCAGTACTTC
CASSSHRWTGGETQYF
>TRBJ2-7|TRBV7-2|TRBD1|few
TGTGCCAGCAGGGCGGGGGACAGGGTCCTCGAGCAGTACTTC
CASRAGDRVLEQYF
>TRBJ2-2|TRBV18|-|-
TGTGCCAGCTCACAGCTGGAGACCGGGGAGCTGTTTTTT
CASSQLETGELFF
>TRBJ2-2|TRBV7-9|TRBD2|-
TGTGCCAGCAGCTTCCCGGGACTAGCGGGACTCGGGGAGCTGTTTTTT
CASSFPGLAGLGELFF
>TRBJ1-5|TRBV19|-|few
TGTGCCAGTACCAAAGGGGTAGGGGGCAATCAGCCCCAGCATTTT
CASTKGVGGNQPQHF
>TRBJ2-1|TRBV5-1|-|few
TGCGCCAGCAGCTTGGCTCGGGGGCTACCGACCTACAATGAGCAGTTCTTC
CASSLARGLPTYNEQFF
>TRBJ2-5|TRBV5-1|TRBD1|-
TGCGCCAGCACAAACAGGGGGCTAGAGACCCAGTACTTC
CASTNRGLETQYF
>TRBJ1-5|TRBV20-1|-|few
TGCAGTGCTAGAGATGTTGGGGGCAATCAGCCCCAGCATTTT
CSARDVGGNQPQHF
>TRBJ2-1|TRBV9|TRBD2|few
TGTGCCAGCAGCGTAGGAAAAGCGGGGTCCTACAATGAGCAGTTCTTC
CASSVGKAGSYNEQFF
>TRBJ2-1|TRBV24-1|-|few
TGTGCCACCAGTGTGCGGGACAATGAGCAGTTCTTC
CATSVRDNEQFF
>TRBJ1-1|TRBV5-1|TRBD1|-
TGCGCCAGCCGACAGGGGCGGTATCCTGAAGCTTTCTTT
CASRQGRYPEAFF
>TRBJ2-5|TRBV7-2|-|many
TGTGCCAGCAGCTCGCGACCCGAAGAGACCCAGTACTTC
CASSSRPEETQYF
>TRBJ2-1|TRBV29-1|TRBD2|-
TGCAGCGTTGATCGGCTAGCGGGAGAAACCTACAATGAGCAGTTCTTC
CSVDRLAGETYNEQFF
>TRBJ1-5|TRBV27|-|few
TGTGCCAGCAGTTTAAGGCTGCTCCTCGATCAGCCCCAGCATTTT
CASSLRLLLDQPQHF
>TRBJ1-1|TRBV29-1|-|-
TGCAGCGTTGACCGAACAGGGTTGAACACTGAAGCTTTCTTT
CSVDRTGLNTEAFF
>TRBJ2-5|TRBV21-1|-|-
TGTGCCAGCAGCAAAGTTCTGGGACAGGTACCGGAGACCCAGTACTTC
CASSKVLGQVPETQYF
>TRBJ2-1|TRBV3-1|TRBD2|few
TGTGCCAGCAGCCGCGAGACTAGCGGGAGTTGGAATGAGCAGTTCTTC
CASSRETSGSWNEQFF
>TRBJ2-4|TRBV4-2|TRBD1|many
TGTGCCAGCAGCCAAGATTCGACAGGGGGAAGAAACATTCAGTACTTC
CASSQDSTGGRNIQYF
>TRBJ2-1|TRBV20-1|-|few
TGCAGTGCTAGAGATGCTAGCGCGAGCTCCTACAATGAGCAGTTCTTC
CSARDASASSYNEQFF
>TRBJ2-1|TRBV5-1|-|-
TGCGCCAGCAGCGCAACTAACTCCTACAATGAGCAGTTCTTC
CASSATNSYNEQFF
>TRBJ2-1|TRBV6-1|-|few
TGTGCCAGCAGTGAAAGACCCCCCAATGAGCAGTTCTTC
CASSERPPNEQFF
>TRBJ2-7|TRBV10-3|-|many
TGTGCCATCAGTGAGTCAACCGGGAGAGGTTCCTACGAGCAGTACTTC
CAISESTGRGSYEQYF
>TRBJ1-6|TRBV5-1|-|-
TGCGCCAGCAGCTTGGGGACATATTCACCCCTCCACTTT
CASSLGTYSPLHF
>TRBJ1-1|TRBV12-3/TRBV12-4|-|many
TGTGCCAGCAGTTTCATTGGGGACGGTGAAGCTTTCTTT
CASSFIGDGEAFF
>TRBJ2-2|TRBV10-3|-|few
TGTGCCATCAGTGGACAACTAGATACCGGGGAGCTGTTTTTT
CAISGQLDTGELFF
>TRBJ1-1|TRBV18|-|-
TGTGCCAGCTCACCCACTCAAATCAAGGAAGCTTTCTTT
CASSPTQIKEAFF
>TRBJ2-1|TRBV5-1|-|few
TGCGCCAGCAACCACCAGGGCGTTGGGTCCTACAATGAGCAGTTCTTC
CASNHQGVGSYNEQFF
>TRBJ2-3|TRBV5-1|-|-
TGCGCCAGCAGCTTGAAAGAGGCGCAGTATTTT
CASSLKEAQYF
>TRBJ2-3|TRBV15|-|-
TGTGCCACCAGCAGAGATGGAATAGCGGCAGATACGCAGTATTTT
CATSRDGIAADTQYF
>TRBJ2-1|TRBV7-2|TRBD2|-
TGTGCCAGCAGCCTACAGGCACTAGCGGCATTTAATGAGCAGTTCTTC
CASSLQALAAFNEQFF
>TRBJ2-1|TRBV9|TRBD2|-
TGTGCCAGCAGCGTAACTAGCGGGAGCAATGAGCAGTTCTTC
CASSVTSGSNEQFF
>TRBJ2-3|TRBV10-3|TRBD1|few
TGTGCCATCAGTGAGATCGGACAGGGCCTTAGCACAGATACGCAGTATTTT
CAISEIGQGLSTDTQYF
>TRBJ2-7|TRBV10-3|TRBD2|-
TGTGCCATCAGTGCCGGGGGGTTGCAGGGCGCCTACGAGCAGTACTTC
CAISAGGLQGAYEQYF
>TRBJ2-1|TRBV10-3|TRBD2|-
TGTGCCATCAGTGAGAGTAGCGGGGGAACCTACAATGAGCAGTTCTTC
CAISESSGGTYNEQFF
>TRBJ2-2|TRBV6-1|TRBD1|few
TGTGCCAGCAGTAAAGGACAGGGGGCCACGAACACCGGGGAGCTGTTTTTT
CASSKGQGATNTGELFF
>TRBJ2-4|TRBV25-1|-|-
TGTGCCAGCAGCGAGACAGGCCGGGGTAACATTCAGTACTTC
CASSETGRGNIQYF